A selection of T cell receptor beta chains follows, all from one sample in a study of T cell responses to AZD1222 COVID-19 vaccine. Some clones are missing from TCRdb's copy, which holds only in-frame ones; the method was immunoSEQ multiplex PCR. The sample holds fewer than 200,000 clones, 85% to 90% seen once. Specimen: peripheral blood, collected on day 0 of AZD1222 vaccination. These receptor sequences come from an adult in good health. CDR3s include the opening cysteine and the closing phenylalanine or tryptophan. The D gene is left open where the match is weak. The size entry is marked missing in some rows and otherwise reads once, few, many or a size class.

abundance	v_gene	j_gene	d_gene	CDR3aa	CDR3nt
NA	TRBV29-1	TRBJ1-2	NA	CSVEPAGGGNYGYTF	TGCAGCGTTGAACCGGCCGGGGGTGGCAACTATGGCTACACCTTC
NA	TRBV12-5	TRBJ1-1	NA	CASGLYGNTEAFF	TGTGCTAGTGGTTTGTACGGGAACACTGAAGCTTTCTTT
NA	TRBV7-8	TRBJ2-3	NA	CASSLGTATDTQYF	TGTGCCAGCAGCTTAGGGACAGCTACAGATACGCAGTATTTT
NA	TRBV3-1/TRBV3-2	TRBJ2-7	TRBD2	CASSRGLAGGVSYEQYF	TGTGCCAGCAGCCGCGGACTAGCGGGAGGGGTCTCCTACGAGCAGTACTTC
once	TRBV10-1	TRBJ2-2	NA	CASSSGRDTGELFF	TGCGCCAGCAGTTCAGGGAGAGACACCGGGGAGCTGTTTTTT
NA	TRBV9	TRBJ1-4	NA	CASSGAGVAEEKLFF	TGTGCCAGCAGCGGGGCGGGGGTGGCAGAAGAAAAACTGTTTTTT
NA	TRBV24-1	TRBJ2-3	NA	CATSAKDTQYF	TGTGCCACCAGTGCTAAGGATACGCAGTATTTT
NA	TRBV5-1	TRBJ2-1	TRBD2	CASSLNGAGAGNEQFF	TGCGCCAGCAGCTTGAATGGAGCGGGAGCCGGGAATGAGCAGTTCTTC
NA	TRBV5-4	TRBJ1-2	NA	CASSGAGSNYGYTF	TGTGCCAGCAGCGGGGCGGGCTCTAACTATGGCTACACCTTC
NA	TRBV7-9	TRBJ2-5	NA	CASERTQETQYF	TGTGCCAGCGAACGAACACAAGAGACCCAGTACTTC
NA	TRBV3-1/TRBV3-2	TRBJ1-5	NA	CASSPSGTPGQPQHF	TGTGCCAGCAGCCCGTCCGGGACCCCGGGGCAGCCCCAGCATTTT
NA	TRBV19	TRBJ1-1	TRBD1	CASSRQGVRTEAFF	TGTGCCAGTAGTCGACAGGGGGTTCGGACTGAAGCTTTCTTT
NA	TRBV18	TRBJ2-1	NA	CASSPRDSYNEQFF	TGTGCCAGCTCACCACGCGACAGCTACAATGAGCAGTTCTTC
NA	TRBV6-5	TRBJ2-3	NA	CASTGPTDTQYF	TGTGCCAGCACGGGTCCCACAGATACGCAGTATTTT
NA	TRBV9	TRBJ2-1	NA	CASSPAAGRLGNEQFF	TGTGCCAGCAGCCCCGCGGCGGGGCGACTTGGCAATGAGCAGTTCTTC
NA	TRBV6-2/TRBV6-3	TRBJ1-1	TRBD1	CASSPTDRGREAFF	TGTGCCAGCAGCCCCACCGACAGGGGGCGCGAAGCTTTCTTT
NA	TRBV7-2	TRBJ2-1	NA	CASSLEIGGNEQFF	TGTGCCAGCAGCTTAGAGATAGGGGGCAATGAGCAGTTCTTC
NA	TRBV5-1	TRBJ1-4	NA	CASSLVTGTSTNEKLFF	TGCGCCAGCAGCTTGGTCACAGGAACGTCAACTAATGAAAAACTGTTTTTT
NA	TRBV28	TRBJ1-6	NA	CASRGSSYNSPLHF	TGTGCCAGCAGAGGAAGCTCCTATAATTCACCCCTCCACTTT
NA	TRBV7-3	TRBJ1-2	TRBD1	CASSSTGGYGYTF	TGTGCCAGCAGCTCAACAGGGGGCTATGGCTACACCTTC
NA	TRBV11-2	TRBJ1-1	TRBD1	CASSLVSGGRTEAFF	TGTGCCAGCAGCTTAGTCTCAGGGGGCCGGACTGAAGCTTTCTTT
few	TRBV6-5	TRBJ1-6	NA	CASRFPGSPLHF	TGTGCCAGCAGGTTCCCGGGGTCCCCCCTCCACTTT
once	TRBV30	TRBJ2-1	NA	CAWNLDPVKEQFF	TGTGCCTGGAACTTAGACCCGGTGAAGGAGCAGTTCTTC
NA	TRBV21-1	TRBJ2-2	NA	CASSKDREGHTGELFF	TGTGCCAGCAGCAAAGACAGGGAGGGACACACCGGGGAGCTGTTTTTT
NA	TRBV2	TRBJ1-1	NA	CASTGGGTEAFF	TGTGCCAGCACGGGAGGTGGCACTGAAGCTTTCTTT
NA	TRBV7-2	TRBJ1-2	NA	CASSLRDLHGYTF	TGTGCCAGCAGCTTAAGGGACCTCCACGGCTACACCTTC
NA	TRBV5-8	TRBJ1-2	NA	CASSTQGLANYGYTF	TGTGCCAGCAGCACCCAGGGTCTAGCTAACTATGGCTACACCTTC
NA	TRBV7-9	TRBJ1-5	TRBD1	CASSLNSAGGEPQHF	TGTGCCAGCAGCTTAAACTCGGCAGGGGGGGAACCCCAGCATTTT
NA	TRBV6-5	TRBJ2-2	NA	CASKPPAGVGELFF	TGTGCCAGCAAACCCCCCGCTGGGGTCGGGGAGCTGTTTTTT
once	TRBV18	TRBJ1-5	NA	CASSPEFSNQPQHF	TGTGCCAGCTCACCCGAATTCAGCAATCAGCCCCAGCATTTT
once	TRBV28	TRBJ1-5	NA	CASRPGGSLQPQHF	TGTGCCAGCAGGCCGGGTGGTTCCCTTCAGCCCCAGCATTTT
NA	TRBV7-8	TRBJ2-1	TRBD1	CASSSPAGGGELSSYNEQFF	TGTGCCAGCAGCTCCCCCGCAGGGGGCGGGGAACTCAGCTCCTACAATGAGCAGTTCTTC
NA	TRBV14	TRBJ2-2	NA	CASSQGSENTGELFF	TGTGCCAGCAGCCAAGGCAGCGAGAACACCGGGGAGCTGTTTTTT
NA	TRBV20-1	TRBJ1-2	NA	CSARAGYGYTF	TGCAGTGCTAGAGCTGGCTATGGCTACACCTTC
NA	TRBV6-5	TRBJ1-2	NA	CASKDRGRAYGYTF	TGTGCCAGTAAAGACCGGGGCAGGGCCTATGGCTACACCTTC
NA	TRBV2	TRBJ1-2	TRBD1	CASSELGQGFGYTF	TGTGCCAGCAGTGAACTAGGACAGGGCTTTGGCTACACCTTC
NA	TRBV19	TRBJ2-2	NA	CASSRGGADNTGELFF	TGTGCCAGTAGTAGGGGCGGGGCGGATAACACCGGGGAGCTGTTTTTT
NA	TRBV7-2	TRBJ2-7	TRBD1	CASRPDRGYEQYF	TGTGCCAGCAGACCTGACAGGGGCTACGAGCAGTACTTC
NA	TRBV5-4	TRBJ1-6	TRBD1	CASSPGTGISPLHF	TGTGCCAGCAGCCCCGGGACAGGGATTTCACCCCTCCACTTT
few	TRBV11-2	TRBJ1-3	TRBD1	CASSSLWTGAGNTIYF	TGTGCCAGCAGCTCTTTGTGGACAGGGGCTGGAAACACCATATATTTT
NA	TRBV30	TRBJ2-1	NA	CAWSGDLGTEQFF	TGTGCCTGGAGTGGGGATCTGGGCACTGAGCAGTTCTTC
few	TRBV2	TRBJ2-4	NA	CASSDQGGKNIQYF	TGTGCCAGCAGTGATCAGGGCGGCAAAAACATTCAGTACTTC
NA	TRBV7-6	TRBJ2-1	TRBD2	CASSPNSGRAYNEQFF	TGTGCCAGCAGCCCCAATAGCGGGAGGGCCTACAATGAGCAGTTCTTC
NA	TRBV7-8	TRBJ1-2	TRBD1	CASSATGEHGYTF	TGTGCCAGCAGCGCCACAGGGGAACATGGCTACACCTTC
NA	TRBV3-1/TRBV3-2	TRBJ2-7	NA	CASIPNNGCSYEQYF	TGTGCCAGCATCCCAAATAATGGCTGTTCCTACGAGCAGTACTTC
NA	TRBV6-5	TRBJ1-1	TRBD1	CASSQGQTRTEAFF	TGTGCCAGCAGCCAGGGACAGACGAGGACTGAAGCTTTCTTT